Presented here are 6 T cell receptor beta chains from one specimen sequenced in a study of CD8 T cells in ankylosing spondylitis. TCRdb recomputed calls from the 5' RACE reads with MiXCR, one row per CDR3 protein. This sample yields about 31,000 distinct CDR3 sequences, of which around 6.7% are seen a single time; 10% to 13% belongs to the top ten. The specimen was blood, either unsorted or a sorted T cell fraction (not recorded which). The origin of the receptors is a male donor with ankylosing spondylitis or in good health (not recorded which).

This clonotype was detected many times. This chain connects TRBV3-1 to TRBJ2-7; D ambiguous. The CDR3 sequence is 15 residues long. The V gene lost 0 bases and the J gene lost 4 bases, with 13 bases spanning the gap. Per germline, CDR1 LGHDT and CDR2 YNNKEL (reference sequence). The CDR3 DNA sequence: TGTGCCAGCAGCCAAGACTTCCAGCGAGTTTACGAGCAGTACTTC. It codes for CASSQDFQRVYEQYF.

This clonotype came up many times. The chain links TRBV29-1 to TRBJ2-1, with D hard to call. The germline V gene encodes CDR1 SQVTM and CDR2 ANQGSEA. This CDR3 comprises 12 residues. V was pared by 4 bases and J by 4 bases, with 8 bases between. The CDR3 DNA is TGCAGCGTTGGGGGATTTTACAATGAGCAGTTCTTC. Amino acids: CSVGGFYNEQFF.

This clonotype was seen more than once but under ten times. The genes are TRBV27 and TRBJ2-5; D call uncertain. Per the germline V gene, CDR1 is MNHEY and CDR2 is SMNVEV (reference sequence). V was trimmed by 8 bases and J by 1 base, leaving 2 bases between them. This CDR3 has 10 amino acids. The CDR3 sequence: CASGQETQYF. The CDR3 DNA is TGTGCCAGCGGCCAAGAGACCCAGTACTTC.

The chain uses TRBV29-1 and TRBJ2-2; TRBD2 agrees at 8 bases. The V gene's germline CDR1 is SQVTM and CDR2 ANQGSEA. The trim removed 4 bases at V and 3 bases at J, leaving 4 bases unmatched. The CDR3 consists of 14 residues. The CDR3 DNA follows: TGCAGCGTTGCCACTAGCGGAGACACCGGGGAGCTGTTTTTT. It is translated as CSVATSGDTGELFF.

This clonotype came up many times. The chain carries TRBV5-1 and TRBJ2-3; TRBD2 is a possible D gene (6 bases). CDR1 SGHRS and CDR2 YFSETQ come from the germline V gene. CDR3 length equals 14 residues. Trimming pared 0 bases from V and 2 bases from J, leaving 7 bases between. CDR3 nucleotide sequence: TGCGCCAGCAGCTTGGGACTAGTCACAGATACGCAGTATTTT. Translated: CASSLGLVTDTQYF.

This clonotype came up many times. The CDR3 coding sequence is TGTGCCAGCAGCTTCAGGTCCGAATACACCGGGGAGCTGTTTTTT. It specifies CASSFRSEYTGELFF. The genes are TRBV7-6 and TRBJ2-2; no reliable D call. Germline V gene sequence: CDR1 SGHVS, CDR2 FNYEAQ. Trimming cost V 3 bases and J 3 bases, with 11 bases left between them. The CDR3 contains 15 residues.